A selection of T cell receptor beta chains follows, all from one sample in a study of regulatory T cells in long-lasting Graves disease. MiXCR, run by TCRdb on the multiplex PCR reads, gives a single entry per CDR3 protein. The repertoire has 550,000 to 700,000 distinct CDR3 sequences, about 16% of them found once; the top ten carry about 12%. These data also formed part of another study, on T cells in Graves' hyperthyroidism and ophthalmopathy.

The sample was peripheral blood mononuclear cells (PBMCs), taken at new diagnosis, from a patient treated with antithyroid drugs. Source of these receptors: a man between 18 and 35 years old with Graves disease. Both conserved end residues are part of each CDR3. A D gene is named only where the DNA matches it firmly. Not all rows give a size; the values are once, few, many and, for expanded clones, a class.

v_call	clone_size	d_call	j_call	cdr3_aa	cdr3_nt
TRBV29-1	-	-	TRBJ2-3	CSGRDGFTDTQYF	TGCAGCGGGCGGGACGGATTCACAGATACGCAGTATTTT
TRBV19	-	-	TRBJ1-2	CASSIAETYGYTF	TGTGCCAGTAGTATAGCAGAAACCTATGGCTACACCTTC
TRBV5-4	-	-	TRBJ1-1	CASSRGVGGRLSEAFF	TGTGCCAGCAGCCGAGGGGTTGGAGGGCGGTTGTCTGAAGCTTTCTTT
TRBV11-2	many	TRBD1	TRBJ2-7	CASSNAGTGGYEQYF	TGTGCCAGCAGCAACGCCGGGACAGGGGGCTACGAGCAGTACTTC
TRBV7-2	-	TRBD2	TRBJ2-3	CASSPGLAGGLNTDTQYF	TGTGCCAGCAGCCCCGGACTAGCGGGGGGACTTAACACAGATACGCAGTATTTT
TRBV11-1	many	-	TRBJ2-3	CASNHNGGTDTQYF	TGTGCCAGTAACCATAACGGTGGCACAGATACGCAGTATTTT
TRBV13	many	-	TRBJ2-7	CASSLYSGTYEQYF	TGTGCCAGCAGCTTATACTCGGGGACCTACGAGCAGTACTTC
TRBV28	few	TRBD2	TRBJ2-7	CASSSLAGADEQYF	TGTGCCAGCAGTTCCCTAGCGGGAGCGGACGAGCAGTACTTC
TRBV3-1	-	-	TRBJ1-1	CASSTIPGQRNTEAFF	TGTGCCAGCAGCACTATCCCGGGACAACGGAACACTGAAGCTTTCTTT
TRBV11-2	many	-	TRBJ2-7	CASSPWRGAYEQYF	TGTGCCAGCAGCCCCTGGAGGGGGGCGTACGAGCAGTACTTC
TRBV5-1	-	-	TRBJ2-5	CASSEGTEETQYF	TGCGCCAGCAGCGAAGGGACTGAAGAGACCCAGTACTTC
TRBV2	-	-	TRBJ2-6	CASSWGWADSGANVLTF	TGTGCCAGCAGTTGGGGGTGGGCCGACTCTGGGGCCAACGTCCTGACTTTC
TRBV24-1	many	TRBD1	TRBJ2-7	CATSDSPGQGILPQYF	TGTGCCACCAGTGATTCACCGGGACAGGGCATTTTACCGCAGTACTTC
TRBV19	-	TRBD1	TRBJ2-1	CASSANRDRANEQFF	TGTGCCAGTAGCGCTAACCGGGACAGGGCAAATGAGCAGTTCTTC
TRBV7-3	-	TRBD2	TRBJ2-7	CASSPGSGRANEQYF	TGTGCCAGCAGCCCCGGGAGCGGGAGGGCCAACGAGCAGTACTTC
TRBV12-3/TRBV12-4	few	-	TRBJ2-1	CASSLGAPSYNEQFF	TGTGCCAGCAGTTTAGGAGCGCCCTCCTACAATGAGCAGTTCTTC
TRBV25-1	many	-	TRBJ1-1	CASKAWRNTEAFF	TGTGCCAGCAAGGCGTGGAGGAACACTGAAGCTTTCTTT
TRBV7-9	many	-	TRBJ2-7	CASSFSGRANEQYF	TGTGCCAGCAGCTTCTCGGGAAGGGCGAACGAGCAGTACTTC
TRBV7-8	-	-	TRBJ1-5	CASSLEGGASNQPQHF	TGTGCCAGCAGCTTAGAGGGGGGGGCGAGCAATCAGCCCCAGCATTTT
TRBV3-1	few	-	TRBJ2-7	CASSLGAGVLRIAEQYF	TGTGCCAGCAGCCTTGGGGCCGGGGTCCTACGTATAGCTGAGCAGTACTTC
TRBV5-1	many	-	TRBJ2-7	CASSQGVSYEQYF	TGTGCCAGCTCACAGGGTGTCTCCTACGAGCAGTACTTC
TRBV4-1	few	-	TRBJ1-1	CASSRIGTTNTEAFF	TGCGCCAGCAGCCGGATAGGGACGACGAACACTGAAGCTTTCTTT
TRBV20-1	few	TRBD2	TRBJ2-3	CSAASGLGDTQYF	TGCAGTGCGGCTAGCGGGTTGGGTGATACGCAGTATTTT
TRBV5-6	-	TRBD1	TRBJ1-6	CASRTGTGNSPLHF	TGTGCCAGCAGGACCGGGACAGGGAATTCACCCCTCCACTTT
TRBV30	many	-	TRBJ1-2	CAWSSYNGGGYTF	TGTGCCTGGAGTTCTTACAATGGGGGTGGCTACACCTTC
TRBV30	many	TRBD2	TRBJ2-1	CAWSTGTSGNEQFF	TGTGCCTGGAGTACCGGGACTAGCGGCAATGAGCAGTTCTTC
TRBV19	-	-	TRBJ1-2	CASSIQATNYGYTF	TGTGCCAGTAGTATCCAAGCTACTAACTATGGCTACACCTTC
TRBV7-9	-	-	TRBJ1-6	CASSFLTSVSPLHF	TGTGCCAGCAGCTTTTTAACGTCAGTTTCACCCCTCCACTTT
TRBV7-2	-	TRBD1	TRBJ2-1	CASSWDRPQFF	TGTGCCAGCAGCTGGGACAGGCCGCAGTTCTTC
TRBV29-1	many	-	TRBJ2-1	CSVNRQGGGNEQFF	TGCAGCGTTAACCGACAAGGAGGTGGAAATGAGCAGTTCTTC
TRBV9	few	-	TRBJ2-2	CASSEPYSHTGELFF	TGTGCCAGCAGCGAGCCTTACAGTCACACCGGGGAGCTGTTTTTT
TRBV12-3/TRBV12-4	many	TRBD1	TRBJ1-2	CASSSTGSYGYTF	TGTGCCAGCAGTTCGACAGGGAGCTATGGCTACACCTTC
TRBV27	few	-	TRBJ2-7	CASSWGWSYEQYF	TGTGCCAGCAGTTGGGGTTGGTCCTACGAGCAGTACTTC
TRBV27	many	-	TRBJ1-1	CASTPQGWYGYMNTEAFF	TGTGCCAGCACCCCCCAAGGGTGGTACGGTTACATGAACACTGAAGCTTTCTTT
TRBV12-3/TRBV12-4	once	-	TRBJ1-2	CASSLVNFGYTF	TGTGCCAGCAGTTTAGTAAACTTTGGCTACACCTTC
TRBV13	-	-	TRBJ1-3	CASSLEVGTGNTIYF	TGTGCCAGCAGCTTAGAAGTGGGAACTGGAAACACCATATATTTT
TRBV2	many	TRBD2	TRBJ2-4	CATAPGLAGGSDIQYF	TGTGCCACCGCACCTGGACTAGCGGGAGGGTCGGACATTCAGTACTTC
TRBV6-1	many	TRBD1	TRBJ1-2	CASSQGGGQFPVGYGYTF	TGTGCCAGCAGTCAAGGAGGGGGACAGTTCCCCGTCGGCTATGGCTACACCTTC
TRBV5-1	-	-	TRBJ1-1	CASSSVQGRGSGEAFF	TGCGCCAGCAGCTCGGTCCAGGGAAGGGGAAGTGGTGAAGCTTTCTTT
TRBV19	few	-	TRBJ2-5	CASSIEGHPQETQYF	TGTGCCAGTAGTATTGAAGGACACCCCCAAGAGACCCAGTACTTC
TRBV30	many	TRBD1	TRBJ1-4	CACTFGGQLNEKLFF	TGTGCCTGCACGTTTGGGGGACAGTTAAATGAAAAACTGTTTTTT
TRBV5-1	many	TRBD2	TRBJ2-7	CASSVGGNEQYF	TGCGCCAGCAGCGTCGGGGGGAACGAGCAGTACTTC
TRBV27	-	-	TRBJ2-2	CASSMSMNTGELFF	TGTGCCAGCAGTATGTCTATGAACACCGGGGAGCTGTTTTTT
TRBV20-1	many	TRBD2	TRBJ2-1	CSARFAGGSNEQFF	TGCAGTGCTAGGTTCGCGGGAGGGTCCAATGAGCAGTTCTTC
TRBV20-1	-	TRBD1	TRBJ1-2	CSARRDRDVGRYTF	TGCAGTGCTAGACGGGACAGGGATGTGGGGCGCTACACCTTC
TRBV12-3/TRBV12-4	-	-	TRBJ2-5	CASSPSNPERYF	TGTGCCAGCAGCCCCAGTAATCCGGAAAGGTACTTC
TRBV7-9	few	TRBD1	TRBJ1-2	CASSSGGEGYTF	TGTGCCAGCAGCTCAGGGGGGGAAGGCTACACCTTC
TRBV20-1	few	TRBD2	TRBJ2-1	CSARASGRESYNEQFF	TGCAGTGCTAGAGCTAGCGGGAGGGAGTCCTACAATGAGCAGTTCTTC
TRBV18	many	-	TRBJ2-1	CASSPGAGRYNEQFF	TGTGCCAGCTCACCAGGGGCAGGAAGATACAATGAGCAGTTCTTC
TRBV6-1	many	TRBD1	TRBJ2-7	CASSESKTGGRYEQYF	TGTGCCAGCAGTGAATCAAAGACAGGGGGCCGCTACGAGCAGTACTTC
TRBV2	many	-	TRBJ1-2	CASRTTNGYIF	TGTGCCAGCAGGACGACGAATGGCTACATCTTC
TRBV3-1	many	-	TRBJ1-6	CASSQGPAYNSPLHF	TGTGCCAGCAGCCAAGGACCTGCATATAATTCACCCCTCCACTTT
TRBV5-1	-	TRBD2	TRBJ2-1	CASSLSDGAGGRGYNEQFF	TGCGCCAGCAGCTTGTCGGACGGAGCGGGAGGAAGGGGCTACAATGAGCAGTTCTTC